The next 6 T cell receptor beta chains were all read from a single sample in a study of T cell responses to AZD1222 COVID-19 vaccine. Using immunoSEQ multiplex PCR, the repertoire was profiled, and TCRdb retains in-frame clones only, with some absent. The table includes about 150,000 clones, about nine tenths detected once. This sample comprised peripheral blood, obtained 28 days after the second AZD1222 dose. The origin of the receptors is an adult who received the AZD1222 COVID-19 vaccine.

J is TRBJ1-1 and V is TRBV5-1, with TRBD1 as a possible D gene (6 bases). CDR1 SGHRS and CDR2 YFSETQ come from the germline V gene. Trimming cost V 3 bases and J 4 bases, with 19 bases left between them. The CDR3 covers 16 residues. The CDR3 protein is CASSYRVFGEGTEAFF. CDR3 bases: TGCGCCAGCAGCTACAGGGTATTTGGGGAGGGCACTGAAGCTTTCTTT.

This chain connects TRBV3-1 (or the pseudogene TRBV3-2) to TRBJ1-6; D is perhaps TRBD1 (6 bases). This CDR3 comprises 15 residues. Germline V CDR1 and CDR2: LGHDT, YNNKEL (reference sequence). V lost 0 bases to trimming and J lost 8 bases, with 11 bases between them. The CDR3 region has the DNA TGTGCCAGCAGCCAAGATAGTTCAGGGGATTCACCCCTCCACTTT. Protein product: CASSQDSSGDSPLHF.

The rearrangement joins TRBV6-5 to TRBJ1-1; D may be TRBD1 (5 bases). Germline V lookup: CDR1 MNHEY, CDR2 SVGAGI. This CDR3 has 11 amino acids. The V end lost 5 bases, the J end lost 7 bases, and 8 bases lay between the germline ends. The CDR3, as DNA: TGTGCCAGCAGTCTGGGGGGTGAAGCTTTCTTT. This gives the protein CASSLGGEAFF.

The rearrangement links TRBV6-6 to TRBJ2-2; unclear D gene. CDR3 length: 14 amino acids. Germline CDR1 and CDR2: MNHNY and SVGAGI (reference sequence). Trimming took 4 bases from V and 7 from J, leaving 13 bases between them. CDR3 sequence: CASSSPRRDGELFF. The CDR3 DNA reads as TGTGCCAGCAGTTCCCCCCGGCGCGACGGGGAGCTGTTTTTT.

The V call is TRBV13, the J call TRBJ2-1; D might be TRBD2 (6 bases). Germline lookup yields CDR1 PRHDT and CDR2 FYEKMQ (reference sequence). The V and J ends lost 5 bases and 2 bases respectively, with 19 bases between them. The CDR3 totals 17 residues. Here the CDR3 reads CASSQEGEEGPYNEQFF. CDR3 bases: TGTGCCAGCAGCCAGGAAGGGGAGGAGGGCCCCTACAATGAGCAGTTCTTC.

In DNA form, the CDR3 reads TGTGCCAGCAGCCAGGGACTAGTTAATGAGCAGTTCTTC. Protein sequence: CASSQGLVNEQFF. V and J are TRBV7-2 and TRBJ2-1, with 8 bases identical to TRBD2. The CDR3 loop spans 13 amino acids. The V segment lost 5 bases and the J segment 7 bases; nucleotides outside the gene matches: 4. Per germline, CDR1 SGHTA and CDR2 FQGNSA. Full variable domain (missing parts from reference TRBV7-2 and TRBJ2-1): GAGVSQSPSNKVTEKGKDVELRCDPISGHTALYWYRQSLGQGLEFLIYFQGNSAPDKSGLPSDRFSAERTGGSVSTLTIQRTQQEDSAVYLCASSQGLVNEQFFGPGTRLTVL.